The 9 T cell receptor beta chains below were found in one sample sequenced in a study of blood T cell repertoires in COVID-19. Assay: immunoSEQ multiplex PCR; the TCRdb copy retains only in-frame clones and omits some. The sample shows about 260,000 clones, approximately 90% of them seen only once. Specimen: PBMCs or T cells enriched from blood (not recorded which). These TCRs come from a man between 50 and 59 years old who had been exposed to COVID-19.

This clone showed up just once. The chain combines TRBV30 with TRBJ1-1, with D possibly TRBD1 on 6 matching bases. Trimming took off 4 bases at V and 8 bases at J, with 14 bases between the two ends. The CDR3 covers 12 residues. CDR1 is GTSNPN, CDR2 SVGIG, per germline (reference sequence). The CDR3: CAWTPPGTEAFF. DNA for the CDR3: TGTGCCTGGACTCCGCCGGGGACAGAAGCTTTCTTT.

The chain employs TRBV9 and TRBJ2-1, with 14 positions matching TRBD2. The CDR3 has 16 amino acids. V lost 2 bases and J lost 3; bases outside the gene matches: 1. Germline CDR1 SGDLS, CDR2 YYNGEE. In nucleotides, the CDR3 is TGTGCCAGCAGCGTCGGGACTAGCGGGAGCTACAATGAGCAGTTCTTC. It yields the protein CASSVGTSGSYNEQFF.

The chain couples TRBV7-2 to TRBJ1-2; 11 nucleotides agree with TRBD1. The CDR3 runs 17 residues. Germline assignment: CDR1 SGHTA and CDR2 FQGNSA. V lost 1 base and J lost 6; bases outside the gene matches: 10. The CDR3 DNA reads as TGTGCCAGCAGCTTAGATTGGACAGGGGGCGCCATTGATGGCTACACCTTC. This sequence encodes CASSLDWTGGAIDGYTF.

J is TRBJ1-1 and V is TRBV28; a weak D match, TRBD1 (6 bases). The V and J ends lost 7 bases and 6 bases respectively, with 18 bases between them. The length of the CDR3 is 14 residues. CDR1 and CDR2 (germline): MDHEN, SYDVKM. CDR3 sequence (DNA): TGTGCCAGCAACCTACCCCGGCAGGGGCCTGAAGCTTTCTTT. The encoded protein is CASNLPRQGPEAFF.

V and J are TRBV19 and TRBJ1-4, with D tentatively TRBD1 (6 bases). This CDR3 has 16 amino acids. Trimming shortened V by 4 bases and J by 5 bases, and 17 bases separated the two germline ends. From germline, CDR1 is LNHDA and CDR2 SQIVND (reference sequence). CDR3 sequence reads: CASSSTIRDKNEKLFF. The CDR3 DNA follows: TGTGCCAGTAGTAGCACTATCCGGGACAAAAATGAAAAACTGTTTTTT. Based on the CDR3 plus reference TRBV19 and TRBJ1-4, the full variable domain is DGGITQSPKYLFRKEGQNVTLSCEQNLNHDAMYWYRQDPGQGLRLIYYSQIVNDFQKGDIAEGYSVSREKKESFPLTVTSAQKNPTAFYLCASSSTIRDKNEKLFFGSGTQLSVL.

For this clone: Germline is not matched at one junction end, which may reflect a read error. The same CDR3 is also encoded by other DNA sequences in this sample. The chain links TRBV2 to TRBJ2-1; D is possibly TRBD2 (5 bases). CDR1 is SNHLY, CDR2 FYNNEI, per germline. The CDR3 has 14 amino acids. CDR3 nucleotides: TGTGCTAGCAGTGATTTAACGGGGAGAGGGGAGCAGTTCTTC. It specifies CASSDLTGRGEQFF.

The chain has TRBV19 and TRBJ1-1; D is unclear. V lost 3 bases and J 6 bases, leaving 14 bases between the germline ends. Germline CDR1 reads LNHDA; CDR2 reads SQIVND (reference sequence). The CDR3 consists of 14 residues. The CDR3 DNA follows: TGTGCCAGTAGTATTTATGTGTCGGAGTCTGAAGCTTTCTTT. Its protein is CASSIYVSESEAFF.

This CDR3 is CASSVLTGPTGELFF. CDR3 bases: TGTGCCAGCAGCGTTTTGACAGGGCCCACCGGGGAGCTGTTTTTT. The V gene is TRBV9, the J gene TRBJ2-2, with 7 bases fitting TRBD1. V gave up 2 bases and J gave up 4 bases; unmatched junction bases: 5. The CDR3 has 15 amino acids. Per the germline V gene, CDR1 is SGDLS and CDR2 is YYNGEE.

The chain combines TRBV5-1 with TRBJ2-2, with 7 bases fitting TRBD1. The germline gives CDR1 SGHRS, CDR2 YFSETQ. V gave up 4 bases and J gave up 5 bases; unmatched junction bases: 8. The CDR3 loop spans 15 amino acids. The CDR3 region has the DNA TGCGCCAGCAGCGTCGGGACAGTAAGGACCGGGGAGCTGTTTTTT. Protein sequence: CASSVGTVRTGELFF.